This T cell receptor (beta chain) was recovered during a study of blood T cell repertoires in COVID-19. Turning to the study itself: Sample material is recorded as cDNA or gDNA derived from T cells, B-cell-depleted T cells, or PBMCs.

As handled by the study authors: Reference gene primer amplification yielded estimated nucleated cell counts. The repertoire was sequenced with immunoSEQ multiplex PCR; TCRdb's copy has only in-frame clones and lacks some. D and trimming come from the DNA, and the V and J calls and clone size come from that table. Here the sample spans 180,000 or so clones, 86% being singletons. CDR3 size: 16 residues. V was shortened by 3 bases and J by 1 base, with 15 bases between the two germline ends. Germline V CDR1 and CDR2: KGHSH, LQKENI. The material sequenced was peripheral blood. This sequence was found in a woman aged 60-70 years with COVID-19, enrolled during active disease. The V gene is TRBV18, the J gene TRBJ1-1; D is ambiguous. This CDR3 is CASSPNPVSGNTEAFF. The CDR3 nucleotides read TGTGCCAGCTCACCGAACCCGGTTTCCGGGAACACTGAAGCTTTCTTT.